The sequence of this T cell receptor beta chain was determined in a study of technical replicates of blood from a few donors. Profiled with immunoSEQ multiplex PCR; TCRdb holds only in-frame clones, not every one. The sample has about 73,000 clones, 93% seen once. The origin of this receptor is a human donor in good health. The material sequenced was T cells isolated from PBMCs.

The CDR3 DNA sequence: TGTGCCAGCAGATCCGGGACAGGATACGAAGCTTTCTTT. It codes for CASRSGTGYEAFF. The V and J genes are TRBV28 and TRBJ1-1; 8 bases agree with TRBD1. The junction had 8 bases not matched to a gene; V was cut back by 6 bases and J by 8 bases. This CDR3 comprises 13 residues. CDR1 and CDR2 (germline): MDHEN, SYDVKM.